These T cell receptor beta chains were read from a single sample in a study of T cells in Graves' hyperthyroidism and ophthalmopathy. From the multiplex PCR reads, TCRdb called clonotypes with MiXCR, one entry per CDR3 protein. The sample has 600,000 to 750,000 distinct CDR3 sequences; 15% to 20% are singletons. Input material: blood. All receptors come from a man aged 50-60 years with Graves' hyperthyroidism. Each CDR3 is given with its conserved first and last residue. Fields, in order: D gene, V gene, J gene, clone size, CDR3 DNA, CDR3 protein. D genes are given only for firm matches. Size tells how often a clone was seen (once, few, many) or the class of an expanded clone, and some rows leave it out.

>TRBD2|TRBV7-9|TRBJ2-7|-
TGTGCCAGCAGCTTAGTGCCGGGAGGGCCGGTCGAGCAGTACTTC
CASSLVPGGPVEQYF
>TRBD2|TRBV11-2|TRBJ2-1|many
TGTGCCAGCAGCCTCGGACTAGCGGATCACAATGAGCAGTTCTTC
CASSLGLADHNEQFF
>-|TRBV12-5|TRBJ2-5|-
TGTGCTAGTGGTTTGGAGCAGGGTGATGAGACCCAGTACTTC
CASGLEQGDETQYF
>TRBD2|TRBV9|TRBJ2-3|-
TGTGCCAGCAGCAGTGAAAGCGGGAATACAGATACGCAGTATTTT
CASSSESGNTDTQYF
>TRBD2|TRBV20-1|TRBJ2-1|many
TGCAGTGCCCCCCTGAGTAGCGGGAATGAGCAGTTCTTC
CSAPLSSGNEQFF
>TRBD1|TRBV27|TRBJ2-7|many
TGTGCCAGCAGTTGGACCGGGACAGCCTACGAGCAGTACTTC
CASSWTGTAYEQYF
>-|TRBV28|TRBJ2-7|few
TGTGCCAGCACCCGAGCGGAAGCCTACGAGCAGTACTTC
CASTRAEAYEQYF
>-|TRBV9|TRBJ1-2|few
TGTGCCAGCAGCGTAGAGCTGGGGAGCGGTGGCTACACCTTC
CASSVELGSGGYTF
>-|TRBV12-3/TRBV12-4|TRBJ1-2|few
TGTGCCAGCAGATATAGCGATGGCTACACCTTC
CASRYSDGYTF
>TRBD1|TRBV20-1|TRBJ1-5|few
TGCAGTGCTAGAGAACAGGGGGCCCGCAATCAGCCCCAGCATTTT
CSAREQGARNQPQHF
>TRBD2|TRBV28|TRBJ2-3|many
TGTGCCAGCAGTGGGACTAGCGGGAATTCGGATACGCAGTATTTT
CASSGTSGNSDTQYF
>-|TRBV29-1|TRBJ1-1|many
TGCAGCGTTCTATGGTACGGGAACACTGAAGCTTTCTTT
CSVLWYGNTEAFF
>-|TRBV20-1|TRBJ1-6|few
TGCAGTGGTAGACGGCGGGTAGATAATTCACCCCTCCACTTT
CSGRRRVDNSPLHF
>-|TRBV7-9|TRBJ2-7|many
TGTGCCAGCAGCCCGGCGAAAGGGAACTCCTACGAGCAGTACTTC
CASSPAKGNSYEQYF
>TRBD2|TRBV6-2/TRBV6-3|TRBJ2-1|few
TGTGCCAGCCGAGACCAGGGACTAGCTTACAATGAGCAGTTCTTC
CASRDQGLAYNEQFF
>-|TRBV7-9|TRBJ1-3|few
TGTGCCAGCGAAGGGCCCTCTGGAAACACCATATATTTT
CASEGPSGNTIYF
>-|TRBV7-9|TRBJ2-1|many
TGTGCCAGCAGCTTAGCGGTGGTGGGCAATGAGCAGTTCTTC
CASSLAVVGNEQFF
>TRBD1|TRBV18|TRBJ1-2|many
TGTGCCAGCTCACCCGAGACAGGGGATGGCTACACCTTC
CASSPETGDGYTF
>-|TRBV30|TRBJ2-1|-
TGTGCCTGGAGCAAGGACCCCAGCTCCTACAATGAGCAGTTCTTC
CAWSKDPSSYNEQFF
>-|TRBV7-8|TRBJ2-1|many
TGTGCCAGCAGCGTCGACAGGTTTTCCTACAATGAGCAGTTCTTC
CASSVDRFSYNEQFF
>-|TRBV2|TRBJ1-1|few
TGTGCCAGCAGTGAAGAGGGATTCATCGCTTTCTTT
CASSEEGFIAFF
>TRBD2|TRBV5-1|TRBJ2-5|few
TGCGCCAGCAGCTACCCGGGACTAGACAAAGAGACCCAGTACTTC
CASSYPGLDKETQYF
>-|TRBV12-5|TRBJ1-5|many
TGTGCTAGTGGTTTGAACAGCAATCAGCCCCAGCATTTT
CASGLNSNQPQHF
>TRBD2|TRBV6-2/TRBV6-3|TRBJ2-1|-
TGTGCCAGCAGGACCGGACTAGCGGGATGGAATGAGCAGTTCTTC
CASRTGLAGWNEQFF
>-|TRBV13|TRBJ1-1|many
TGTGCCAGCAGCTTGACCGAGGCTGAAGCTTTCTTT
CASSLTEAEAFF
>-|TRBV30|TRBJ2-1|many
TGTGCCGGAAAAGGGTCCTACAATGAGCAGTTCTTC
CAGKGSYNEQFF
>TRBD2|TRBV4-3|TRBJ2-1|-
TGCGCCAGCAGCCAAGAACTAGCGGGAGGACCCTACAATGAGCAGTTCTTC
CASSQELAGGPYNEQFF
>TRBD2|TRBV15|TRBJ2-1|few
TGTGCCACCAGCAGTCCCCATAGCGGGAATGTTTTTAATGAGCAGTTCTTC
CATSSPHSGNVFNEQFF
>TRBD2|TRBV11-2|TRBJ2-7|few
TGTGCCAGCCGCCTCCGACTAGCGTCCTACGAGCAGTACTTC
CASRLRLASYEQYF
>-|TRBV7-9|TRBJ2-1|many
TGTGCCAGCAGCTTACGACTTCAAAGTGAGCAGTTCTTC
CASSLRLQSEQFF
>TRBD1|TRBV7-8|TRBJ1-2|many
TGTGCCAGCAGCTCCCGACAGGGGTTAAACTATGGCTACACCTTC
CASSSRQGLNYGYTF